The clone carrying this TCR beta chain was recorded once. In the study's own analysis: Amplifying reference gene primers gave estimates of nucleated cell counts. Data came from immunoSEQ multiplex PCR; TCRdb stores just in-frame clones and leaves some out. The DNA gave D and trimming, while V, J and clone size come from that table. Of tens of thousands of clones listed, approximately 77% are singletons. This sample was included in a study of blood T cell repertoires in COVID-19. Turning to the study itself: Whether acute or convalescent, the COVID-19 samples came from the United States, Italy and Spain.

The CDR3 is 15 amino acids. V lost 6 bases and J lost 1, with 15 bases in between. From germline, CDR1 is LNHDA and CDR2 SQIVND (reference sequence). The rearrangement uses TRBV19 and TRBJ1-1, with D possibly TRBD1 on 6 matching bases. The clonotype comes from a human donor in a cohort sampled during active COVID-19. Sequencing was performed on peripheral blood. The CDR3 sequence: CASRAQVGANTEAFF. CDR3 nucleotide sequence: TGTGCCAGTAGAGCTCAGGTGGGGGCGAACACTGAAGCTTTCTTT. Using reference TRBV19 and TRBJ1-1 for the parts outside the CDR3, the full variable domain is DGGITQSPKYLFRKEGQNVTLSCEQNLNHDAMYWYRQDPGQGLRLIYYSQIVNDFQKGDIAEGYSVSREKKESFPLTVTSAQKNPTAFYLCASRAQVGANTEAFFGQGTRLTVV.